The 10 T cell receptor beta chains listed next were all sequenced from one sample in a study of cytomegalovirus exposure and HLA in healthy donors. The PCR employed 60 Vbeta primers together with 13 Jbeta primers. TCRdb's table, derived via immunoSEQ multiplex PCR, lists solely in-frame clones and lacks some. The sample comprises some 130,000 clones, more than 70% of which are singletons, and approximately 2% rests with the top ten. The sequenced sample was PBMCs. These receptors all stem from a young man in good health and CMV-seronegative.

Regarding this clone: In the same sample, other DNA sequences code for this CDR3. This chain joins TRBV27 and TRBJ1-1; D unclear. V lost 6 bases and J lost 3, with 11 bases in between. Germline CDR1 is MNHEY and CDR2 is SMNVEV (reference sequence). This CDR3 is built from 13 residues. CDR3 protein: CASSQVRDTEAFF. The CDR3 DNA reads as TGTGCCAGCAGCCAGGTTCGCGACACTGAAGCTTTCTTT.

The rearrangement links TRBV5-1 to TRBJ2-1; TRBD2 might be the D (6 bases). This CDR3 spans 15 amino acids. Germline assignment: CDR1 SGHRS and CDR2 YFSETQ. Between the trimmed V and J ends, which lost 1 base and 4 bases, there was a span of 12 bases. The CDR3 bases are TGCGCCAGCAGCTTGATAGCGGAGCCTTACAATGAGCAGTTCTTC. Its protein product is CASSLIAEPYNEQFF.

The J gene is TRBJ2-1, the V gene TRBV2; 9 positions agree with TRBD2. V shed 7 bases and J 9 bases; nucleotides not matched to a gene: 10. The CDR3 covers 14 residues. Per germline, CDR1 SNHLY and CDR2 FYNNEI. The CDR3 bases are TGTGCCAGCACTATTAGCGGGAGTTGGGGTGAGCAGTTCTTC. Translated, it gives CASTISGSWGEQFF.

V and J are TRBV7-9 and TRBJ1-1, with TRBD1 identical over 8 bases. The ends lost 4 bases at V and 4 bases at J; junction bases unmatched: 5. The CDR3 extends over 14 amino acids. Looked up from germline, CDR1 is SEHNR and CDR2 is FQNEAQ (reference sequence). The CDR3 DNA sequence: TGTGCCAGCAGCTCGGCGGACAGGGCCACTGAAGCTTTCTTT. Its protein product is CASSSADRATEAFF. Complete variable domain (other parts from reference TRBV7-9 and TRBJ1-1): DTGVSQNPRHKITKRGQNVTFRCDPISEHNRLYWYRQTLGQGPEFLTYFQNEAQLEKSRLLSDRFSAERPKGSFSTLEIQRTEQGDSAMYLCASSSADRATEAFFGQGTRLTVV.

The CDR3 loop reads CASTPQPGNEKLFF. CDR3 DNA sequence: TGTGCCAGCACCCCTCAACCGGGGAATGAAAAACTGTTTTTT. The chain links TRBV28 to TRBJ1-4; D not resolved. The CDR3 has 14 residues. Trimming removed 7 bases from V and 5 bases from J, with 14 bases in between. Germline CDR1 MDHEN, CDR2 SYDVKM. The whole variable domain, filled in from reference TRBV28 and TRBJ1-4, reads DVKVTQSSRYLVKRTGEKVFLECVQDMDHENMFWYRQDPGLGLRLIYFSYDVKMKEKGDIPEGYSVSREKKERFSLILESASTNQTSMYLCASTPQPGNEKLFFGSGTQLSVL.

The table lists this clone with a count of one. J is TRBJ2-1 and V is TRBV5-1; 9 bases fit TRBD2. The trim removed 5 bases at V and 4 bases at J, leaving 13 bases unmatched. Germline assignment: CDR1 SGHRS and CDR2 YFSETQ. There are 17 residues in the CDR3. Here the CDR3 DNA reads TGCGCCAGCAGAATACCAATTCGACTAGCGGATTACAATGAGCAGTTCTTC. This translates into CASRIPIRLADYNEQFF. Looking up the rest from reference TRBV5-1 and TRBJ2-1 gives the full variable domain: KAGVTQTPRYLIKTRGQQVTLSCSPISGHRSVSWYQQTPGQGLQFLFEYFSETQRNKGNFPGRFSGRQFSNSRSEMNVSTLELGDSALYLCASRIPIRLADYNEQFFGPGTRLTVL.

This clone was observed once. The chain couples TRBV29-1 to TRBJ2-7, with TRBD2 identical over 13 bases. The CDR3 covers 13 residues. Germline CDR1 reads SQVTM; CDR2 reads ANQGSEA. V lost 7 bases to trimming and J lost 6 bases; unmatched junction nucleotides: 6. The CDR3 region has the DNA TGCAGCGCCCGGACTAGCGGGAGCACCGAGCAGTACTTC. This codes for CSARTSGSTEQYF.

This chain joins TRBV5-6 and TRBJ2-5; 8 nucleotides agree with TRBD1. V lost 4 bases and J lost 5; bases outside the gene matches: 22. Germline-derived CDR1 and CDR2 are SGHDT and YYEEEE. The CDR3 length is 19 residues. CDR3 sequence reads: CASSELGRVSGTGYETQYF. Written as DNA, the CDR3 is TGTGCCAGCAGCGAACTCGGTAGGGTATCCGGGACAGGTTACGAGACCCAGTACTTC.

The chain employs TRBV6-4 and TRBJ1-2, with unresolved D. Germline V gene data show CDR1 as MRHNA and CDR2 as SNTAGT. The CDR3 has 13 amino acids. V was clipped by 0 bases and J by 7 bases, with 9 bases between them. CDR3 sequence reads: CASSDSWGAGYTF. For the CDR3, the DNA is TGTGCCAGCAGTGACTCGTGGGGAGCTGGCTACACCTTC.

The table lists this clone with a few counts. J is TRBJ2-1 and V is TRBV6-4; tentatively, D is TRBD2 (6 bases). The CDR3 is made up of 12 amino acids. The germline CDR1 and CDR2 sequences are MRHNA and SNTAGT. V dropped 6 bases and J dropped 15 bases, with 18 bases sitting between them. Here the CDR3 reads CASSLGPGVLFF. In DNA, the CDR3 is TGTGCCAGCAGCCTCGGTCCGGGAGTGTTGTTCTTC.